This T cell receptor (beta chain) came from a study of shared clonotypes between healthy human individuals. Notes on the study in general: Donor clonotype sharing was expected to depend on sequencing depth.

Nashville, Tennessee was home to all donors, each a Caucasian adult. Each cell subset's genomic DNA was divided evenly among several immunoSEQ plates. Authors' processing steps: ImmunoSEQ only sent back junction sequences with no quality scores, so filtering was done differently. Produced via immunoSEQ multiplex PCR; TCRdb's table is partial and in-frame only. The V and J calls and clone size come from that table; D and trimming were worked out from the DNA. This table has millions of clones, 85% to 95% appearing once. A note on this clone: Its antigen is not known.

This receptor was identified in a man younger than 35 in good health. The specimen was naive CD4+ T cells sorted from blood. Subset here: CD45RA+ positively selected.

In nucleotides, the CDR3 is TGTGCCATCAGTGCGAAACAGGGGAACGCAGATACGCAGTATTTT. Translated, it gives CAISAKQGNADTQYF. The chain joins TRBV10-3 to TRBJ2-3; 7 positions match TRBD1. Germline V gene data show CDR1 as ENHRY and CDR2 as SYGVKD. V was clipped by 4 bases and J by 4 bases; unmatched bases: 8. CDR3 size: 15 residues.